This record covers a single T cell receptor (beta chain). With V trimmed by 3 bases and J by 2 bases, 2 bases remained unmatched. This CDR3 is built from 15 residues. Germline V gene lookup returns CDR1 SGDLS and CDR2 YYNGEE. In the original analysis: Amplification from reference gene primers served as the basis for estimated nucleated cell counts. Generated by immunoSEQ multiplex PCR, the TCRdb table keeps only in-frame clones and is missing some. V, J and clone size derive from that table, while D and trimming were established from the DNA sequence. The sample contains about 60,000 clones, roughly 79% of which appear only once. The data originate from a study of blood T cell repertoires in COVID-19. Overall study context: COVID-19 samples, acute and convalescent, were from the United States, Italy and Spain. From T cells, B-cell-depleted T cells, or PBMCs came the material, which was cDNA or gDNA.

This rearrangement joins TRBV9 to TRBJ2-1; the match to TRBD1 covers 10 bases. Sequenced input: peripheral blood. This receptor was taken from a man in his 60s with acute or convalescent COVID-19. CDR3 DNA: TGTGCCAGCAGCGAGACAGGGGGCCCCTACAATGAGCAGTTCTTC. It encodes CASSETGGPYNEQFF.